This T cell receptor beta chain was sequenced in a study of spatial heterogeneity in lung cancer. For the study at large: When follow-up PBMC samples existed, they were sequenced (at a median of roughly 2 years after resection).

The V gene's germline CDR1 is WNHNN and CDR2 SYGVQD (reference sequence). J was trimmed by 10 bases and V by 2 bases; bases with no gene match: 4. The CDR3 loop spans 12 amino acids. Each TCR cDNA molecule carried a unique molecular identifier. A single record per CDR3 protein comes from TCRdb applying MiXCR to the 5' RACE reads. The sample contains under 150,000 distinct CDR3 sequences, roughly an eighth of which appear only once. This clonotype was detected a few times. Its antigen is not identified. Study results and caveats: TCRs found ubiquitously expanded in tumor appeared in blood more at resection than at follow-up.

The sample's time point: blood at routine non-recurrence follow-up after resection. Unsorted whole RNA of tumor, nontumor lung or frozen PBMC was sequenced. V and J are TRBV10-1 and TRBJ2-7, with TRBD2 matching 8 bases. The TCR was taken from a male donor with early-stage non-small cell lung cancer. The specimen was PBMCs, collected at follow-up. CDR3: CASSEAGGRQYF. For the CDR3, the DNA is TGCGCCAGCAGTGAGGCGGGGGGCCGACAGTACTTC.